The clone carrying this T cell receptor beta chain was detected only a few times. Its target is not known. Then a second PCR, running about 6 to 12 cycles, was carried out with a sample-barcoded 5' primer and a J-beta primer mix. TCRdb called the 5' RACE reads again in MiXCR, with one record for every CDR3 protein. The repertoire holds about 1.6 million distinct CDR3 sequences, with around 35% as singletons. V was clipped by 8 bases and J by 5 bases; unmatched bases: 3. The CDR3 loop spans 13 amino acids. From germline, CDR1 is MDHEN and CDR2 SYDVKM. This sample is part of a study of blood T cells in healthy people across ages. Study-level information: About one barcoded TCR beta cDNA was captured per two T cells. Study-level findings and limits: Diversity was higher, and naive CD4+ cells more numerous, in long-lived donors than in aged donors. Unsorted PBMC input precluded a conclusive naive versus antigen-experienced comparison.

Sequencing used blood. The receptor was derived from a woman aged 30 to 39 in good health. The chain employs TRBV28 and TRBJ2-1; TRBD2 aligns across 10 bases. CDR3 coding DNA: TGTGCCAGCTCTAGCGGGGGAAACAATGAGCAGTTCTTC. This codes for CASSSGGNNEQFF.